This section outlines one T cell receptor beta chain sequence together with its context. The data were obtained in a study of blood T cell repertoires in COVID-19. The authors' processing: How many nucleated cells were present was estimated from reference gene primer amplification. Here immunoSEQ multiplex PCR was the method, and the copy in TCRdb shows in-frame clones only, minus some. That table supplies the V and J calls and clone size; D and trimming were determined from the DNA. Here the sample spans about 27,000 clones, under 85% being singletons. The CDR3 is 13 amino acids. The V gene's germline CDR1 is SGHAT and CDR2 FQNNGV. The V end lost 6 bases, the J end lost 4 bases, and 10 bases lay between the germline ends.

The V and J genes are TRBV11-2 and TRBJ2-1; possibly TRBD2 for D (5 bases). The receptor was derived from an older man with acute or convalescent COVID-19. The sample taken for sequencing was peripheral blood. This CDR3 reads CASRLDGYNEQFF. CDR3 coding DNA: TGTGCCAGCAGACTAGACGGGTACAATGAGCAGTTCTTC.